The clone carrying this TCR beta chain was detected many times. BIOMED2 TRB-A/B primer pools were used in multiplex TRB PCR. In TCRdb, the multiplex PCR reads were re-called with MiXCR into one record per CDR3 protein. The table includes about 27,000 distinct CDR3 sequences, approximately 32% detected once. Blood genomic DNA input for TRB amplification was 250-500 ng. This record belongs to a study of T and B cells in COVID-19 patients. Unmatched junction bases numbered 1, after V lost 3 bases and J lost 4 bases. The CDR3 is made up of 14 amino acids. The chain uses TRBV12-3 or TRBV12-4 and TRBJ2-3; 10 bases map to TRBD2. Sequencing was performed on blood. This clonotype was obtained from a human donor who had recovered from COVID-19. The CDR3 loop reads CASSLGLASDTQYF. The CDR3 bases are TGTGCCAGCAGTTTGGGACTAGCGTCAGATACGCAGTATTTT.